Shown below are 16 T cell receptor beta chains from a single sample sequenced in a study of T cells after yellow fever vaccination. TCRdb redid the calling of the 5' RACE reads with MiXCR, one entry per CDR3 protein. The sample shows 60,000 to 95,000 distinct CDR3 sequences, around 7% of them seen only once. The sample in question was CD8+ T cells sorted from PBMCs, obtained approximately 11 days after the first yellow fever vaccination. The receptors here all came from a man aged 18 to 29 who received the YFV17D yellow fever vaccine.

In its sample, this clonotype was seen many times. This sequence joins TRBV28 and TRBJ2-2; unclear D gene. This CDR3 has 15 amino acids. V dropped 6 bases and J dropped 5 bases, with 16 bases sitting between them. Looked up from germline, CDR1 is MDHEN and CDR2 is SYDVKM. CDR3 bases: TGTGCCAGCAGCCGAAACCCAGTCCAGACCGGGGAGCTGTTTTTT. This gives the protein CASSRNPVQTGELFF.

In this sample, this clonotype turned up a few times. The CDR3 DNA reads TGTGCCAGCGCAGACACAGGCAGCTCCTACGAGCAGTACGTC. Translating gives CASADTGSSYEQYV. The rearrangement links TRBV5-5 to TRBJ2-7, with D tentatively TRBD1 (5 bases). V was clipped by 7 bases and J by 0 bases, with 14 bases between them. The CDR3 covers 14 residues. Germline CDR1 is SGHKS and CDR2 is YYEKEE (reference sequence).

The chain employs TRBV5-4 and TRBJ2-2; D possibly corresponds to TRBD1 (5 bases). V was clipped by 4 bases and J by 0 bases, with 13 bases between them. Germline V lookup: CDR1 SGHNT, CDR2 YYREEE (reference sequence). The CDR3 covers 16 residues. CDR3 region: CASSPTGSANTGELFF. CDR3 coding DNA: TGTGCCAGCAGCCCAACAGGATCCGCGAACACCGGGGAGCTGTTTTTT.

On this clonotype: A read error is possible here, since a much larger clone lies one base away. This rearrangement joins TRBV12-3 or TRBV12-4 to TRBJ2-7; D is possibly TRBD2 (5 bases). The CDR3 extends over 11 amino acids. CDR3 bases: TGTACCAGCGGTCCGCCCTACGAGCAGTACTTC. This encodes CTSGPPYEQYF.

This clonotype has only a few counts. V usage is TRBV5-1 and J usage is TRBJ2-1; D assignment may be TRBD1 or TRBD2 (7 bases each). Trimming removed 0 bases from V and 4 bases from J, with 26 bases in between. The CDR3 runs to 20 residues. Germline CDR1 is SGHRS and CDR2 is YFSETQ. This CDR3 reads CASSLDWGTVIHGGYNEQFF. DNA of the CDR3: TGCGCCAGCAGCTTGGATTGGGGGACAGTTATTCACGGGGGGTACAATGAGCAGTTCTTC.

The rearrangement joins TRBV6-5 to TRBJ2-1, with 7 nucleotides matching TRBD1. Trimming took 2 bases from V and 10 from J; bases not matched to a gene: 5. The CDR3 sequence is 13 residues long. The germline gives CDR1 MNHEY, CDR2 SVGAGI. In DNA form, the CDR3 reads TGTGCCAGCAGTTACCTTGCAGGGGGAGAGCAGTTCTTC. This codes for CASSYLAGGEQFF.

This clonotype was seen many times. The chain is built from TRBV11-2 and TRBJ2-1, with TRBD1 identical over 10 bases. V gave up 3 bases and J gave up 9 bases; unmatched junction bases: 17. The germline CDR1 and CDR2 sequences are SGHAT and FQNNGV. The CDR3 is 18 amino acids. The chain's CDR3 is CASSFDRISGQGGSEQFF. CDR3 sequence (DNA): TGTGCCAGCAGCTTCGACCGAATATCAGGACAGGGGGGTTCTGAGCAGTTCTTC.

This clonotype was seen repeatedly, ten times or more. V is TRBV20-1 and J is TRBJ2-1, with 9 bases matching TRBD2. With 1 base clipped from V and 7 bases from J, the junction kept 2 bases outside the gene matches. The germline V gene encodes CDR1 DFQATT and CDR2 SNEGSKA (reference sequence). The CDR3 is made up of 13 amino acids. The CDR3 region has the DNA TGCAGTGCTAGAGTCCTAGCGGGGAATGAGCAGTTCTTC. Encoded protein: CSARVLAGNEQFF.

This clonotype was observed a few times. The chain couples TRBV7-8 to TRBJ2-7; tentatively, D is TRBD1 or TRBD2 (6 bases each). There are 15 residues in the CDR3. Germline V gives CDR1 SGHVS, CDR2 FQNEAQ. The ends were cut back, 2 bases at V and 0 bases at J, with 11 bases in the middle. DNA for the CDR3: TGTGCCAGCAGCTTAATTGGAGGGGGCTCCTACGAGCAGTACTTC. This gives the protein CASSLIGGGSYEQYF.

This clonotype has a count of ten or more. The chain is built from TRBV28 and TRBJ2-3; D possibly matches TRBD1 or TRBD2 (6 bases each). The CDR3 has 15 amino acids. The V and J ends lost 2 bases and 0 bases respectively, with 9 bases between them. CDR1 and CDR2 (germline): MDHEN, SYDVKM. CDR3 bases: TGTGCCAGCAGTTTAGGGGGGCTTAGCACAGATACGCAGTATTTT. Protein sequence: CASSLGGLSTDTQYF.

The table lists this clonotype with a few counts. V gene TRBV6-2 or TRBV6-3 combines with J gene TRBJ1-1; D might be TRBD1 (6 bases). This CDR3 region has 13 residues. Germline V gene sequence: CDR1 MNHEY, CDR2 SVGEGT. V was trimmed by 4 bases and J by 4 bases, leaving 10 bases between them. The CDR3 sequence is CASSSQGFTEAFF. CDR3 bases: TGTGCCAGCAGTTCCCAGGGGTTCACTGAAGCTTTCTTT.

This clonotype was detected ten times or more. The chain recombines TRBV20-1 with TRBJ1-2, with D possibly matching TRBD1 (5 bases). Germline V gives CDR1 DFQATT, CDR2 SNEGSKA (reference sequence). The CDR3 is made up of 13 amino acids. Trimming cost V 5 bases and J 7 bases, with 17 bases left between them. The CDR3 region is CSAVRDLGGGYTF. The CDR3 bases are TGCAGTGCTGTCCGGGACCTGGGGGGTGGCTACACCTTC.

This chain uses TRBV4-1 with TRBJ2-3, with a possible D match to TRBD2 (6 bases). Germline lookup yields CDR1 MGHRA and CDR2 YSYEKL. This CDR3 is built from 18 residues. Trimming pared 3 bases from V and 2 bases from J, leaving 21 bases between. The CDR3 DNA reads TGCGCCAGCAGCCATTACCCCTCTAGCGAATCCCCCACAGATACGCAGTATTTT. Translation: CASSHYPSSESPTDTQYF.

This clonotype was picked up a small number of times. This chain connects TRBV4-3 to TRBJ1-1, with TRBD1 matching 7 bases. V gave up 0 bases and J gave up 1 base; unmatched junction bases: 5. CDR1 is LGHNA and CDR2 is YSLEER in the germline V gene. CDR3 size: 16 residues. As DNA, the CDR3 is TGCGCCAGCAGCCAAGATCCGGGGACAGAGAACACTGAAGCTTTCTTT. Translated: CASSQDPGTENTEAFF.

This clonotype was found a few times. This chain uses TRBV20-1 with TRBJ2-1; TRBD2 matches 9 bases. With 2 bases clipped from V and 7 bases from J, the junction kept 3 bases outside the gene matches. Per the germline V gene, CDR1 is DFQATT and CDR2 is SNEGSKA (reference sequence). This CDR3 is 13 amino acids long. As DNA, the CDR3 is TGCAGTGCTAGACGGCTAGCGGGAAATGAGCAGTTCTTC. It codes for CSARRLAGNEQFF.

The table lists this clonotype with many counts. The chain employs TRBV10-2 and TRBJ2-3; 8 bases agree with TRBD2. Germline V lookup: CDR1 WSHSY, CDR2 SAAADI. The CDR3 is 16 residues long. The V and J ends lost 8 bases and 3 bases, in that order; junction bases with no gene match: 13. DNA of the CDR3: TGCGCCAGCGAGGGAACGAGCGGGGGTTCTACAGATACGCAGTATTTT. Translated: CASEGTSGGSTDTQYF.